The clone carrying this T cell receptor beta chain was found many times. Its antigen is unknown. This sample was included in a study of T cells in Graves' hyperthyroidism and ophthalmopathy. Findings and limits, study-wide: With a median lead of roughly 6.2 months before onset, the model predicted ophthalmopathy. Peripheral blood also featured most of the thyroid clonotypes expanded above 0.001.

With duration under 3 months, ophthalmopathy was active: Clinical Activity Score at least 3, NOSPECS at least 4. A roughly 9.3 ml volume of fresh peripheral blood provided the PBMCs. Authors of the study amplified TCR beta CDR3 regions from RNA transcripts. HTBI primers were used for first-round RT-PCR of the TCR CDR3. TCRdb called the multiplex PCR reads again in MiXCR, with one record for every CDR3 protein. The sample consists of around 600,000 distinct CDR3 sequences, 12% to 15% of them appearing once. This sequence originates from a woman under 30 with Graves' ophthalmopathy. The sample comprised blood.

The CDR3 bases are TGTGCCATCAGGCAGGGGATCAGAAACGAGCAGTACTTC. It encodes CAIRQGIRNEQYF. The V and J genes are TRBV10-3 and TRBJ2-7, with a weak D call TRBD1 (6 bases). Germline V CDR1 and CDR2: ENHRY, SYGVKD. V lost 6 bases to trimming and J lost 5 bases, with 14 bases between them. CDR3 length: 13 residues.